One sample yielded the 19 T cell receptor beta chains listed below, sequenced in a study of shared clonotypes between healthy human individuals. Libraries were prepared by immunoSEQ multiplex PCR; TCRdb keeps only in-frame clonotypes and omits some of them. Seen here are a few million clones, 85% to 95% observed once, and the top ten hold about 0.41%. Sequencing used naive CD4+ T cells from PBMCs. Subset defined: CD45RA+ positively selected. All receptors derive from a man younger than 30 in good health. Some clones in this sample may be carry-over from other donors' samples.

This chain joins TRBV28 and TRBJ2-6, with D perhaps TRBD1 or TRBD2 (5 bases each). CDR3 length: 15 amino acids. The V and J ends lost 7 bases and 1 base respectively, with 11 bases between them. CDR1 is MDHEN and CDR2 is SYDVKM in the germline V gene. CDR3 amino acids: CASKLGASGANVLTF. CDR3 DNA sequence: TGTGCCAGCAAACTCGGGGCTTCTGGGGCCAACGTCCTGACTTTC.

The chain carries TRBV7-2 and TRBJ1-2, with a weak D call TRBD1 (5 bases). The CDR3 is 14 amino acids. V lost 2 bases and J lost 2, with 9 bases in between. CDR1 is SGHTA, CDR2 FQGNSA, per germline. In DNA form, the CDR3 reads TGTGCCAGCAGCTTAAAAGGACAAAACTATGGCTACACCTTC. Its protein product is CASSLKGQNYGYTF.

This chain connects TRBV6-4 to TRBJ2-2, with D unresolved. Germline values: CDR1 MRHNA, CDR2 SNTAGT. The V end lost 4 bases, the J end lost 3 bases, and 9 bases lay between the germline ends. This CDR3 is 14 amino acids long. For the CDR3, the DNA is TGTGCCAGCAGTGGGGGTCCTGACACCGGGGAGCTGTTTTTT. Protein product: CASSGGPDTGELFF.

The chain links TRBV28 to TRBJ2-3; 10 positions match TRBD2. V shed 5 bases, J shed 7 bases, and the junction held 12 bases outside the gene matches. Germline V lookup: CDR1 MDHEN, CDR2 SYDVKM. The CDR3 extends over 16 amino acids. The chain's CDR3 is CASSNTRTSGWNTQYF. For the CDR3, the DNA is TGTGCCAGCAGTAACACCCGGACTAGCGGTTGGAATACGCAGTATTTT.

The chain has TRBV5-6 and TRBJ2-7, with a possible D match to TRBD2 (6 bases). The V end lost 5 bases, the J end lost 2 bases, and 14 bases lay between the germline ends. The CDR3 has 14 residues. The V gene's germline CDR1 is SGHDT and CDR2 YYEEEE. The CDR3 bases are TGTGCCAGCAGTTTAGGAGGGCAAACCTACGAGCAGTACTTC. As protein: CASSLGGQTYEQYF.

The V call is TRBV5-6, the J call TRBJ2-7; maybe TRBD1 (6 bases). The CDR3 extends over 14 amino acids. The germline gives CDR1 SGHDT, CDR2 YYEEEE. Trimming took off 4 bases at V and 6 bases at J, with 17 bases between the two ends. The CDR3 region is CASSLRGLATEQYF. As DNA, the CDR3 is TGTGCCAGCAGCCTCAGGGGATTGGCGACCGAGCAGTACTTC. Full variable domain (missing parts from reference TRBV5-6 and TRBJ2-7): DAGVTQSPTHLIKTRGQQVTLRCSPKSGHDTVSWYQQALGQGPQFIFQYYEEEERQRGNFPDRFSGHQFPNYSSELNVNALLLGDSALYLCASSLRGLATEQYFGPGTRLTVT.

V gene TRBV30 combines with J gene TRBJ2-2; TRBD2 is a possible D gene (5 bases). The CDR3 contains 14 residues. From germline, CDR1 is GTSNPN and CDR2 SVGIG (reference sequence). The V gene lost 3 bases and the J gene lost 5 bases, with 13 bases spanning the gap. Here the CDR3 DNA reads TGTGCCTGGAGCAGGCGGAGAGGGACCGGGGAGCTGTTTTTT. Amino acids: CAWSRRRGTGELFF. Combining the CDR3 with reference TRBV30 and TRBJ2-2 gives the whole variable domain SQTIHQWPATLVQPVGSPLSLECTVEGTSNPNLYWYRQAAGRGLQLLFYSVGIGQISSEVPQNLSASRPQDRQFILSSKKLLLSDSGFYLCAWSRRRGTGELFFGEGSRLTVL.

On this clone: At the DNA level, this CDR3 is encoded by other sequences in the same sample as well. The chain joins TRBV6-1 to TRBJ2-5; 8 bases are shared with TRBD1. Trimming cost V 3 bases and J 5 bases; bases outside gene matches: 2. The CDR3 spans 13 residues. From germline, CDR1 is MNHNS and CDR2 SASEGT. DNA for the CDR3: TGTGCCAGCAGTGACAGGGGGCGGGAGACCCAGTACTTC. Residues: CASSDRGRETQYF.

V and J are TRBV5-1 and TRBJ2-3, with unresolved D. The CDR3 is 14 residues long. The germline V and J ends were trimmed by 2 bases and 2 bases, with 9 bases remaining between them. Germline loops: CDR1 SGHRS, CDR2 YFSETQ. CDR3: CASSFLVTTDTQYF. The DNA of the CDR3 is TGCGCCAGCAGCTTCCTAGTTACCACAGATACGCAGTATTTT.

The chain uses TRBV9 and TRBJ2-7; D is ambiguous. V lost 3 bases, J lost 7 bases, and 17 bases lay in between. There are 14 residues in the CDR3. CDR1 and CDR2 (germline): SGDLS, YYNGEE. As DNA, the CDR3 is TGTGCCAGCAGCGCGTGGACCGGCCCGGGTGAGCAGTACTTC. Translating it yields CASSAWTGPGEQYF.

The CDR3 protein is CASIKWRANTEAFF. CDR3 DNA sequence: TGTGCCAGTATCAAGTGGCGAGCGAACACTGAAGCTTTCTTT. The rearrangement links TRBV19 to TRBJ1-1, with D hard to call. The CDR3 length is 14 residues. V lost 7 bases and J 1 base, leaving 13 bases between the germline ends. CDR1 and CDR2 from the germline V gene are LNHDA and SQIVND (reference sequence).

The chain employs TRBV2 and TRBJ2-1, with D perhaps matching TRBD1 or TRBD2 (5 bases each). This CDR3 spans 15 amino acids. Germline CDR1 is SNHLY and CDR2 is FYNNEI. Trimming shortened V by 4 bases and J by 6 bases, and 16 bases separated the two germline ends. This CDR3 reads CASSGSRVGVNEQFF. CDR3 DNA sequence: TGTGCCAGCAGTGGAAGTCGGGTGGGGGTCAATGAGCAGTTCTTC.

This sequence joins TRBV9 and TRBJ2-1, with D maybe TRBD2 (5 bases). Germline CDR1 reads SGDLS; CDR2 reads YYNGEE. Deletions cut 7 bases from V and 9 bases from J, with 20 bases between. The CDR3 extends over 14 amino acids. CDR3: CASGDPLGIGEQFF. The CDR3 DNA reads TGTGCCAGCGGAGACCCACTAGGGATAGGTGAGCAGTTCTTC.

The chain has TRBV5-1 and TRBJ1-1, with 7 positions matching TRBD1. Looked up from germline, CDR1 is SGHRS and CDR2 is YFSETQ. The CDR3 has 14 amino acids. The ends lost 2 bases at V and 5 bases at J; junction bases unmatched: 6. This CDR3 reads CASSLIQGETEAFF. The CDR3 DNA reads as TGCGCCAGCAGCTTAATTCAGGGGGAAACTGAAGCTTTCTTT.

The gene calls are TRBV6-5 and TRBJ1-4; 9 bases fit TRBD1. V lost 4 bases and J lost 6; bases outside the gene matches: 6. This CDR3 contains 15 residues. Germline assignment: CDR1 MNHEY and CDR2 SVGAGI. CDR3 in DNA: TGTGCCAGCAGTTCCCAGGACAGGGGCGATGAAAAACTGTTTTTT. The encoded protein is CASSSQDRGDEKLFF.

The chain combines TRBV7-3 with TRBJ2-1, with 10 bases fitting TRBD2. CDR3 length: 15 residues. Germline lookup yields CDR1 SGHTA and CDR2 FQGTGA. V was pared by 2 bases and J by 7 bases, with 5 bases of the junction left unmatched. This chain's CDR3 is CASSLSSGRTNEQFF. CDR3 DNA sequence: TGTGCCAGCAGCTTATCTAGCGGGAGAACGAATGAGCAGTTCTTC.

This chain links TRBV6-1 with TRBJ1-5; TRBD1 matches 9 bases. This CDR3 contains 16 residues. Per germline, CDR1 MNHNS and CDR2 SASEGT. Trimming at V came to 3 bases and at J to 7 bases, leaving 10 bases not matched to a gene. The CDR3 nucleotides are TGTGCCAGCAGTGAGGGTCCGGGACAGGGTATACAGCCCCAGCATTTT. This codes for CASSEGPGQGIQPQHF.

This sequence joins TRBV5-6 and TRBJ1-2, with no clear D. Germline-derived CDR1 and CDR2 are SGHDT and YYEEEE. The CDR3 runs to 15 residues. V lost 3 bases, J lost 0 bases, and 12 bases lay in between. The chain's CDR3 is CASSSDIEANYGYTF. The DNA for the CDR3 is TGTGCCAGCAGCTCCGACATTGAGGCTAACTATGGCTACACCTTC.

The chain couples TRBV28 to TRBJ2-1, with TRBD2 identical over 13 bases. V lost 3 bases, J lost 3 bases, and 5 bases stayed unmatched. This CDR3 has 17 residues. The germline gives CDR1 MDHEN, CDR2 SYDVKM. The CDR3 DNA reads as TGTGCCAGCAGTTTCCCCCGACTAGCGGGAGGCTACAATGAGCAGTTCTTC. Protein product: CASSFPRLAGGYNEQFF.